Presented here are 16 T cell receptor beta chains from one specimen sequenced in a study of T cell responses to AZD1222 COVID-19 vaccine. Generated by immunoSEQ multiplex PCR, the TCRdb table keeps only in-frame clones and is missing some. The table has more than 95,000 clones, around 93% seen once; the top ten hold 1.1%. The sequences come from peripheral blood, collected on day 0 of AZD1222 vaccination. The receptors stem from an adult in good health.

The chain has TRBV6-2 or TRBV6-3 and TRBJ2-3; D is uncertain. The CDR3 length is 12 residues. V dropped 2 bases and J dropped 6 bases, with 6 bases sitting between them. Germline V gene sequence: CDR1 MNHEY, CDR2 SVGEGT. As DNA, the CDR3 is TGTGCCAGCAGTTACGGCTTTGATACGCAGTATTTT. Protein product: CASSYGFDTQYF.

The V and J genes are TRBV27 and TRBJ2-5, with 11 bases identical to TRBD2. The length of the CDR3 is 16 residues. J lost 5 bases, V lost 3 bases, and 8 bases had no gene match. Looked up from germline, CDR1 is MNHEY and CDR2 is SMNVEV (reference sequence). The DNA of the CDR3 is TGTGCCAGCAGTTTCCGTTCTAGCGGGAGGATGGAGACCCAGTACTTC. This translates into CASSFRSSGRMETQYF.

The rearrangement joins TRBV7-3 to TRBJ2-7, with D perhaps matching TRBD2 (5 bases). CDR3 length: 16 amino acids. V was cut by 5 bases and J by 0 bases, with 17 bases left in between. Germline values: CDR1 SGHTA, CDR2 FQGTGA. Written as DNA, the CDR3 is TGTGCCAGCAGCCCAATACCGGGAAGTAGCTCCTACGAGCAGTACTTC. Encoded protein: CASSPIPGSSSYEQYF.

This clone was seen only once. The rearrangement uses TRBV3-1 (or the pseudogene TRBV3-2) and TRBJ2-7; possible D gene TRBD2, 5 bases. The ends were cut back, 1 base at V and 5 bases at J, with 12 bases in the middle. This CDR3 is 14 amino acids long. The V gene's germline CDR1 is LGHDT and CDR2 YNNKEL (reference sequence). CDR3: CASSQVTGYHEQYF. The CDR3 DNA follows: TGTGCCAGCAGCCAAGTTACGGGATATCACGAGCAGTACTTC.

DNA for the CDR3: TGTGCCAGCAGACGGGACAGCAACTATGGCTACACCTTC. It yields the protein CASRRDSNYGYTF. The chain couples TRBV28 to TRBJ1-2; 7 positions agree with TRBD1. V was pared by 6 bases and J by 2 bases, with 3 bases of the junction left unmatched. Germline values: CDR1 MDHEN, CDR2 SYDVKM. The CDR3 is made up of 13 amino acids.

V usage is TRBV5-1 and J usage is TRBJ1-6, with D maybe TRBD1 (5 bases). Germline CDR1 is SGHRS and CDR2 is YFSETQ. The germline V and J ends were trimmed by 0 bases and 5 bases, with 6 bases remaining between them. The CDR3 length is 14 residues. CDR3 sequence: CASSLAGNNSPLHF. In nucleotides, the CDR3 is TGCGCCAGCAGCTTGGCAGGGAATAATTCACCCCTCCACTTT.

The chain employs TRBV6-5 and TRBJ2-5; TRBD2 matches at 7 bases. The CDR3 sequence is 11 residues long. V lost 6 bases, J lost 9 bases, and 4 bases stayed unmatched. CDR1 is MNHEY, CDR2 SVGAGI, per germline. CDR3: CASSGGTAQYF. CDR3 bases: TGTGCCAGCAGCGGGGGGACGGCCCAGTACTTC.

The V gene is TRBV3-1 (or the pseudogene TRBV3-2), the J gene TRBJ2-3; D perhaps matches TRBD2 (5 bases). The ends were cut back, 0 bases at V and 3 bases at J, with 16 bases in the middle. The CDR3 spans 17 residues. CDR1 and CDR2 from the germline V gene are LGHDT and YNNKEL (reference sequence). The CDR3 DNA reads as TGTGCCAGCAGCCAAGATTTAGAGGGAGTACAGACAGATACGCAGTATTTT. This codes for CASSQDLEGVQTDTQYF.

The chain is built from TRBV5-1 and TRBJ1-1; D remains ambiguous. The CDR3 has 13 amino acids. Per germline, CDR1 SGHRS and CDR2 YFSETQ. The V and J ends lost 4 bases and 3 bases respectively, with 10 bases between them. In DNA form, the CDR3 reads TGCGCCAGCAGCATCGACGGATACACTGAAGCTTTCTTT. Amino acids: CASSIDGYTEAFF.

The chain combines TRBV27 with TRBJ1-1, with 7 bases that match TRBD1. Germline V gives CDR1 MNHEY, CDR2 SMNVEV (reference sequence). The J segment lost 3 bases and the V segment lost 6 bases, leaving 16 bases of the junction unmatched. The CDR3 is 17 amino acids. The CDR3 sequence: CASSSWGTEPLYTEAFF. In DNA form, the CDR3 reads TGTGCCAGCAGCAGCTGGGGGACAGAGCCTTTGTACACTGAAGCTTTCTTT.

The chain employs TRBV5-1 and TRBJ2-7, with 8 bases aligning to TRBD1. The CDR3 covers 16 residues. Germline-derived CDR1 and CDR2 are SGHRS and YFSETQ. J was trimmed by 3 bases and V by 2 bases; bases with no gene match: 10. The CDR3 reads CASSFLTGAQHYEQYF. The CDR3 nucleotides are TGCGCCAGCAGCTTTCTGACAGGGGCGCAACACTACGAGCAGTACTTC.

This clone was seen more than once but under ten times. The chain recombines TRBV4-1 with TRBJ1-5, with D possibly being TRBD1 (6 bases). Germline V gene lookup returns CDR1 MGHRA and CDR2 YSYEKL. CDR3 length: 13 amino acids. The germline V and J ends were trimmed by 4 bases and 9 bases, with 13 bases remaining between them. CDR3 bases: TGCGCCAGCAGCCTCCCTGACAGGCCGCCCCAGCATTTT. Amino acids: CASSLPDRPPQHF.

This clone has only one observation. J is TRBJ2-7 and V is TRBV5-5; no reliable D call. The CDR3 contains 14 residues. Germline V gene data show CDR1 as SGHKS and CDR2 as YYEKEE (reference sequence). Trimming shortened V by 6 bases and J by 5 bases, and 18 bases separated the two germline ends. The CDR3 protein is CASNVGGGGHEQYF. CDR3 nucleotide sequence: TGTGCCAGCAACGTTGGCGGTGGCGGTCACGAGCAGTACTTC. Looking up the rest from reference TRBV5-5 and TRBJ2-7 gives the full variable domain: DAGVTQSPTHLIKTRGQQVTLRCSPISGHKSVSWYQQVLGQGPQFIFQYYEKEERGRGNFPDRFSARQFPNYSSELNVNALLLGDSALYLCASNVGGGGHEQYFGPGTRLTVT.

The rearrangement uses TRBV9 and TRBJ2-7; TRBD2 agrees at 15 bases. V lost 4 bases and J lost 12; bases outside the gene matches: 8. CDR1 and CDR2 (germline): SGDLS, YYNGEE. This CDR3 comprises 14 residues. The CDR3 DNA is TGTGCCAGCAGCAGGGGACTAGCGGGAGGACTTTTGTACTTC. This encodes CASSRGLAGGLLYF.

This chain links TRBV27 with TRBJ2-3, with D tentatively TRBD2 (6 bases). Trimming took 4 bases from V and 1 from J, leaving 12 bases between them. Germline assignment: CDR1 MNHEY and CDR2 SMNVEV (reference sequence). This CDR3 spans 15 amino acids. The CDR3 reads CASSSSGVRTDTQYF. The DNA of the CDR3 is TGTGCCAGCAGTTCCTCGGGGGTACGCACAGATACGCAGTATTTT.

This rearrangement joins TRBV30 to TRBJ2-5; perhaps TRBD1 as D (5 bases). The germline V gene has CDR1 GTSNPN and CDR2 SVGIG (reference sequence). Trimming removed 2 bases from V and 4 bases from J, with 11 bases in between. The length of the CDR3 is 13 residues. The CDR3 sequence: CAWSFRVGETQYF. For the CDR3, the DNA is TGTGCCTGGAGTTTCAGGGTGGGAGAGACCCAGTACTTC. The whole variable domain, filled in from reference TRBV30 and TRBJ2-5, reads SQTIHQWPATLVQPVGSPLSLECTVEGTSNPNLYWYRQAAGRGLQLLFYSVGIGQISSEVPQNLSASRPQDRQFILSSKKLLLSDSGFYLCAWSFRVGETQYFGPGTRLLVL.